This T cell receptor beta chain was documented in a study of molecular identifiers for immune sequencing clone quantification listed by TCRdb under 2018. Regarding the study in general: For a replicate experiment, RNA from approximately 20,000 or 100,000 naive CD8 T cells was divided into five aliquots, of which four were sequenced. The study was a methods study using CD8 T cells to benchmark molecular-identifier clustering-based TCR repertoire sequencing (MIDCIRS) and TCR RNA copy counting.

This clonotype was found a few times. Its recognized antigen is unknown. Base qualities are not recorded, but no much larger clone differs from it by a single base. The paper as a whole reports these results and caveats: Clones above 20 RNA copies held over 97% of molecules in CMV-specific effector cells but under 1% in naive cells. Identical TCR molecules sharing a barcode could cause highly expanded clone sizes to be underestimated. Spiked-in Jurkat TCR RNA equal to a single cell's worth was reported to be detectable even within one million naive CD8 T cells. About 3.1 recovered TCR RNA copies per cell were obtained by modeling, versus about ten by digital PCR, implying a capture efficiency of approximately 30%. When barcode sub-clustering was not used, chimeric consensus sequences inflated TCR diversity, with chimeras reaching as high as 47%. Spiked-in Jurkat TCR RNA (approximately 10 copies' worth), which is not part of the donor repertoire, was contained in the naive libraries.

Libraries of naive CD8 T cells were built from approximately 20,000 to 980,000 sorted cells, with 10%, 30% or 50% of the purified RNA used. Naive CD8 T cells, defined as CD8+CD4-CCR7+CD45RA+, were FACS-sorted into RLT Plus buffer on a BD FACSAria II. Approximately eleven TCR copies' worth of Jurkat RNA were spiked into roughly 17,000-1,100,000 naive CD8 T cell samples to test detection sensitivity. Enrichment of CD8 T cells was performed with RosetteSep CD8+ T Cell Enrichment Cocktail and Ficoll-Paque, after which ACK red cell lysis was carried out. Relative to germline, V is 5 bases shorter and J is 2 bases shorter, with 21 bases between their ends. The CDR3, from cysteine to phenylalanine, totals 17 residues. The read is trimmed to its CDR3 DNA, 51 bases read in frame from base 1. Per the germline V gene, SGHTA is the CDR1 and FQGNSA is the CDR2. Receptors were amplified or captured by PCR. The listed sequencing device is NextSeq 500. Bulk TCR libraries were prepared as previously described, using TCR primers listed in Table S5. Total RNA was purified with the Qiagen AllPrep DNA/RNA kit. Before any analysis, reads coming from multiple sequencing runs of the same library were combined into one pool. Concerning the study's data processing: Reads were retained only if the reads had an exact TCR constant sequence, and the retained reads were trimmed to 150 nt and grouped according to their 12-nt molecular barcodes. Reads within each barcode group were sub-clustered using a 15% Levenshtein threshold, and quality-weighted consensus sequences were constructed for each RNA molecule. Non-functional sequences were filtered out, along with any lower-count sequence sitting one edit away from another sequence. Based on fitting two negative binomial distributions, any barcode sub-cluster with under 20% of the maximum read count was discarded. TCRdb redid the processing of the public reads, applying fastp at Q25 and MiXCR, and retained in-frame beta chains. A single entry per CDR3 protein holds the most common genes and DNA from its merged rows. TCRdb, not the authors, supplied the V and J calls. This sample has hundreds of thousands of distinct CDR3 sequences in its table, and 25% of those were observed once. The ten top clones hold 0.78% of the sample.

The rearranged chain carries TRBV7-2 and TRBJ1-2; the D gene is possibly TRBD1, with 5 bases matching. The source material was naive CD8+ T cells from blood, with Jurkat cell RNA spiked in. The cell subset or site label of this sample denotes: FACS-sorted CD8+CD4-CCR7+CD45RA+ naive T cells. This clonotype originated in a human donor in good health. Some libraries in this study had Jurkat cell RNA spiked in. Read as DNA, the sequence is TGTGCCAGCAGCCCACACCCGACCGGGGCAGTGAACTATGGCTACACCTTC. Its coded protein is CASSPHPTGAVNYGYTF.